The rows below give T cell receptor beta chains drawn from one sample of a study of cytomegalovirus exposure and HLA in healthy donors. Here immunoSEQ multiplex PCR was the method, and the copy in TCRdb shows in-frame clones only, minus some. The table has about 150,000 clones, approximately 78% seen once; the top ten hold approximately 3.1%. The specimen was PBMCs. The receptors were sampled from a woman between 40 and 50 years old in good health and CMV-seronegative. The CDR3 runs from the conserved cysteine through the conserved F or W. A D gene is named only where the DNA matches it firmly. Rows may omit the clone size; those that give it use once, few, many or a size class.

J	size	V	D	DNA	CDR3
TRBJ1-2	.	TRBV25-1	TRBD1	TGTGCCAGCAGTGACCCAAGGGGGCAGGATTATGGCTACACCTTC	CASSDPRGQDYGYTF
TRBJ2-1	few	TRBV5-6	TRBD1	TGTGCCAGCAGCTATGGACAGGGGCCGTTCAATGAGCAGTTCTTC	CASSYGQGPFNEQFF
TRBJ1-2	.	TRBV4-1	TRBD1	TGCGCCAGCAGCCCGGGTACTACGGGACAGATTAACTATGGCTACACCTTC	CASSPGTTGQINYGYTF
TRBJ2-6	.	TRBV4-1	.	TGCGCCAGCAGCCAAGGAACGGTCTCTGGGGCCAACGTCCTGACTTTC	CASSQGTVSGANVLTF
TRBJ1-5	.	TRBV7-9	.	TGTTCCAGCAGCCGAGAGGGCTCACAGCCCCAGCATTTT	CSSSREGSQPQHF
TRBJ1-1	once	TRBV27	.	TGTGCCAGCAGTTTAGGGGCACAATATCTGAACACTGAAGCTTTCTTT	CASSLGAQYLNTEAFF
TRBJ1-3	.	TRBV5-1	TRBD1	TGCGCCAGCAGCAGGACAGGGAACTCTGGAAACACCATATATTTT	CASSRTGNSGNTIYF
TRBJ2-7	.	TRBV11-2	.	TGTGCCAGCAGCCTAGGGGACACGAGGTACGAGCAGTACTTC	CASSLGDTRYEQYF
TRBJ2-5	.	TRBV15	TRBD2	TGTGCCACCAGCGATTCCGGTAGCGGGAGAAGGGAGACCCAGTACTTC	CATSDSGSGRRETQYF
TRBJ2-1	.	TRBV7-2	TRBD2	TGTGCCAGCAGCTCTAATAGCGGGGGGGCTTATTTTCACAATGAGCAGTTCTTC	CASSSNSGGAYFHNEQFF
TRBJ1-2	few	TRBV4-1	TRBD1	TGCGCCAGCAGCCTAACTGACAGGGACTATGGCTACACCTTC	CASSLTDRDYGYTF
TRBJ2-3	.	TRBV21-1	.	TGTGCCAGCAGCAAAGCGAAGGCGGGGGGGCTGGAAGATACGCAGTATTTT	CASSKAKAGGLEDTQYF
TRBJ2-7	.	TRBV5-4	.	TGTGCCAGCAGCTTACCGGGGGACTCCTACGAGCAGTACTTC	CASSLPGDSYEQYF
TRBJ2-1	.	TRBV18	TRBD1	TGTGCCAGCTCACCGCCGGGACAGGGATACCTGAACAATGAGCAGTTCTTC	CASSPPGQGYLNNEQFF
TRBJ1-1	once	TRBV6-5	.	TGTGCCAGCAGGCGACTGCAGGGGATGAACACTGAAGCTTTCTTT	CASRRLQGMNTEAFF
TRBJ2-1	.	TRBV6-5	.	TGTGCCAGCAGTTACTCCACTTGGGGGGGCCTCCCCGAGCAGTTCTTC	CASSYSTWGGLPEQFF
TRBJ1-2	.	TRBV6-5	.	TGTGCCAGCAGCAGGGAAGGAGGCTACACCTTC	CASSREGGYTF
TRBJ1-3	.	TRBV7-2	TRBD1	TGTGCCAGCAGCTTAGACAGGGGTGGAAACACCATATATTTT	CASSLDRGGNTIYF
TRBJ2-7	few	TRBV5-1	.	TGCGCCAGCAGCTTGGAGCTAGCTGAGGTCGAGCAGTACTTC	CASSLELAEVEQYF
TRBJ1-6	.	TRBV28	.	TGTGCCAGCACCGATCGACAGACCCCTTATAATTCACCCCTCCACTTT	CASTDRQTPYNSPLHF
TRBJ1-5	few	TRBV18	TRBD1	TGTGCCAGCTCACCTTTGGGACAGGGAACTTCGAGCAATCAGCCCCAGCATTTT	CASSPLGQGTSSNQPQHF
TRBJ1-6	.	TRBV27	.	TGTGCCAGCAGTTTATCCGGGGTTAGTATCAATTCACCCCTCCACTTT	CASSLSGVSINSPLHF
TRBJ2-3	.	TRBV9	TRBD2	TGTGCCAGCAGCGAAGGACTAGCGGGGGGGCCTAGAGATACGCAGTATTTT	CASSEGLAGGPRDTQYF
TRBJ1-1	.	TRBV7-6	.	TGTGCCAGCAGCTTAGTCGCGGGGGACACTGAAGCTTTCTTT	CASSLVAGDTEAFF
TRBJ2-1	.	TRBV5-1	.	TGCGCCAGCAGCGCGGGGCGGGCTAGCGACCGCTACAATGAGCAGTTCTTC	CASSAGRASDRYNEQFF
TRBJ1-2	.	TRBV29-1	TRBD1	TGCAGCGTTGGATCGACAGGGTCCTACACCTTC	CSVGSTGSYTF
TRBJ1-4	.	TRBV5-1	TRBD1	TGCGCCAGCAGCAGAGGACAGGCCGCAACTAATGAAAAACTGTTTTTT	CASSRGQAATNEKLFF
TRBJ1-5	.	TRBV9	TRBD1	TGTGCCAGCAGCGTAGTAGGGGGCTGCCACAGCAATCAGCCCCAGCATTTT	CASSVVGGCHSNQPQHF
TRBJ2-7	.	TRBV4-1	.	TGCGCCAGCAGCCAAGATTCGTTCGGCGGCGGCTCCTACGAGCAGTACTTC	CASSQDSFGGGSYEQYF
TRBJ1-5	.	TRBV27	.	TGTGCCAGCAGTTTAATACCAGGGTTTGATCAGCCCCAGCATTTT	CASSLIPGFDQPQHF
TRBJ2-7	.	TRBV28	.	TGTGCCAGCAGTGCCGACTCCGTACTCTACGAGCAGTACTTC	CASSADSVLYEQYF
TRBJ1-1	.	TRBV6-1	.	TGTGCCAGCAGTCGACAGGCAGTTTCGACCCCAGCTTTCTTT	CASSRQAVSTPAFF
TRBJ1-2	.	TRBV6-1	.	TGTGCCAGCAGTGAAGCGCGAAGCTATGGCTACACCTTC	CASSEARSYGYTF
TRBJ1-5	.	TRBV19	TRBD1	TGTGCCAGTAGTAGACCTCAGGGGGCAAGTTTTCAGCCCCAGCATTTT	CASSRPQGASFQPQHF
TRBJ2-5	.	TRBV7-8	.	TGTGCCAGCGCTCGTTTTGGGGGGACCCTCTTGGGAACGTCGAACTTC	CASARFGGTLLGTSNF
TRBJ2-3	once	TRBV2	.	TGTGCCAGCAGTGGAAGGGGGGGGATCACAGATACGCAGTATTTT	CASSGRGGITDTQYF
TRBJ1-1	.	TRBV10-1	TRBD1	TGCGCCAGCAGTCCTTGGACAGGAAAGAACACTGAAGCTTTCTTT	CASSPWTGKNTEAFF
TRBJ1-3	once	TRBV9	.	TGTGCCAGCAGCGTAGAGGGGGACCTTGGAAACACCATATATTTT	CASSVEGDLGNTIYF
TRBJ2-6	.	TRBV19	TRBD1	TGTGCCAGTACTCACAGGGGTGGGGCCAACGTCCTGACTTTC	CASTHRGGANVLTF
TRBJ2-3	.	TRBV19	TRBD2	TGTGCCAGTGCCGGGACTAGTGCAGATACGCAGTATTTT	CASAGTSADTQYF
TRBJ1-4	few	TRBV5-1	.	TGCGCCAGCAGCTCCGGGACATACGCAACTAATGAAAAACTGTTTTTT	CASSSGTYATNEKLFF
TRBJ2-5	.	TRBV5-4	.	TGTGCCAGCAGCTTGGGCGGGGCTCAAGAGACCCAGTACTTC	CASSLGGAQETQYF
TRBJ2-7	.	TRBV21-1	.	TGTGCCAGCAGTCCCGGACATCTTTACGAGCAGTACTTC	CASSPGHLYEQYF
TRBJ1-5	once	TRBV5-8	.	TGTGCCAGCAGCTTGGTTCTCGGTGTAGTAAATCAGCCCCAGCATTTT	CASSLVLGVVNQPQHF
TRBJ1-1	.	TRBV5-6	TRBD1	TGTGCCAGCAGCCAGAGGGACAGGGGGCCTGAAGCTTTCTTT	CASSQRDRGPEAFF
TRBJ2-5	once	TRBV4-2	.	TGTGCCAGCAGCCAAGAGTTACTTTCAGGGCCAGAGACCCAGTACTTC	CASSQELLSGPETQYF